This T cell receptor (beta chain) originates from a study of tumor-infiltrating lymphocytes in oesophageal squamous cell carcinoma. This CDR3 contains 16 residues. Per the germline V gene, CDR1 is SNHLY and CDR2 is FYNNEI. V lost 10 bases, J lost 4 bases, and 25 bases lay in between. This clonotype was seen at least ten times. Each CDR3 protein is one row after TCRdb ran MiXCR on the PCR reads. Here the sample spans roughly 21,000 distinct CDR3 sequences, roughly two fifths being singletons. Material for sequencing was esophageal tumor tissue. The chain combines TRBV2 with TRBJ1-2; TRBD1 is a possible D gene (6 bases). The clonotype was recovered from a male donor with esophageal squamous cell carcinoma. CDR3 sequence: CAIVSRGQGPFYGYTF. For the CDR3, the DNA is TGTGCCATCGTGTCTCGGGGGCAGGGTCCTTTCTATGGCTACACCTTC.